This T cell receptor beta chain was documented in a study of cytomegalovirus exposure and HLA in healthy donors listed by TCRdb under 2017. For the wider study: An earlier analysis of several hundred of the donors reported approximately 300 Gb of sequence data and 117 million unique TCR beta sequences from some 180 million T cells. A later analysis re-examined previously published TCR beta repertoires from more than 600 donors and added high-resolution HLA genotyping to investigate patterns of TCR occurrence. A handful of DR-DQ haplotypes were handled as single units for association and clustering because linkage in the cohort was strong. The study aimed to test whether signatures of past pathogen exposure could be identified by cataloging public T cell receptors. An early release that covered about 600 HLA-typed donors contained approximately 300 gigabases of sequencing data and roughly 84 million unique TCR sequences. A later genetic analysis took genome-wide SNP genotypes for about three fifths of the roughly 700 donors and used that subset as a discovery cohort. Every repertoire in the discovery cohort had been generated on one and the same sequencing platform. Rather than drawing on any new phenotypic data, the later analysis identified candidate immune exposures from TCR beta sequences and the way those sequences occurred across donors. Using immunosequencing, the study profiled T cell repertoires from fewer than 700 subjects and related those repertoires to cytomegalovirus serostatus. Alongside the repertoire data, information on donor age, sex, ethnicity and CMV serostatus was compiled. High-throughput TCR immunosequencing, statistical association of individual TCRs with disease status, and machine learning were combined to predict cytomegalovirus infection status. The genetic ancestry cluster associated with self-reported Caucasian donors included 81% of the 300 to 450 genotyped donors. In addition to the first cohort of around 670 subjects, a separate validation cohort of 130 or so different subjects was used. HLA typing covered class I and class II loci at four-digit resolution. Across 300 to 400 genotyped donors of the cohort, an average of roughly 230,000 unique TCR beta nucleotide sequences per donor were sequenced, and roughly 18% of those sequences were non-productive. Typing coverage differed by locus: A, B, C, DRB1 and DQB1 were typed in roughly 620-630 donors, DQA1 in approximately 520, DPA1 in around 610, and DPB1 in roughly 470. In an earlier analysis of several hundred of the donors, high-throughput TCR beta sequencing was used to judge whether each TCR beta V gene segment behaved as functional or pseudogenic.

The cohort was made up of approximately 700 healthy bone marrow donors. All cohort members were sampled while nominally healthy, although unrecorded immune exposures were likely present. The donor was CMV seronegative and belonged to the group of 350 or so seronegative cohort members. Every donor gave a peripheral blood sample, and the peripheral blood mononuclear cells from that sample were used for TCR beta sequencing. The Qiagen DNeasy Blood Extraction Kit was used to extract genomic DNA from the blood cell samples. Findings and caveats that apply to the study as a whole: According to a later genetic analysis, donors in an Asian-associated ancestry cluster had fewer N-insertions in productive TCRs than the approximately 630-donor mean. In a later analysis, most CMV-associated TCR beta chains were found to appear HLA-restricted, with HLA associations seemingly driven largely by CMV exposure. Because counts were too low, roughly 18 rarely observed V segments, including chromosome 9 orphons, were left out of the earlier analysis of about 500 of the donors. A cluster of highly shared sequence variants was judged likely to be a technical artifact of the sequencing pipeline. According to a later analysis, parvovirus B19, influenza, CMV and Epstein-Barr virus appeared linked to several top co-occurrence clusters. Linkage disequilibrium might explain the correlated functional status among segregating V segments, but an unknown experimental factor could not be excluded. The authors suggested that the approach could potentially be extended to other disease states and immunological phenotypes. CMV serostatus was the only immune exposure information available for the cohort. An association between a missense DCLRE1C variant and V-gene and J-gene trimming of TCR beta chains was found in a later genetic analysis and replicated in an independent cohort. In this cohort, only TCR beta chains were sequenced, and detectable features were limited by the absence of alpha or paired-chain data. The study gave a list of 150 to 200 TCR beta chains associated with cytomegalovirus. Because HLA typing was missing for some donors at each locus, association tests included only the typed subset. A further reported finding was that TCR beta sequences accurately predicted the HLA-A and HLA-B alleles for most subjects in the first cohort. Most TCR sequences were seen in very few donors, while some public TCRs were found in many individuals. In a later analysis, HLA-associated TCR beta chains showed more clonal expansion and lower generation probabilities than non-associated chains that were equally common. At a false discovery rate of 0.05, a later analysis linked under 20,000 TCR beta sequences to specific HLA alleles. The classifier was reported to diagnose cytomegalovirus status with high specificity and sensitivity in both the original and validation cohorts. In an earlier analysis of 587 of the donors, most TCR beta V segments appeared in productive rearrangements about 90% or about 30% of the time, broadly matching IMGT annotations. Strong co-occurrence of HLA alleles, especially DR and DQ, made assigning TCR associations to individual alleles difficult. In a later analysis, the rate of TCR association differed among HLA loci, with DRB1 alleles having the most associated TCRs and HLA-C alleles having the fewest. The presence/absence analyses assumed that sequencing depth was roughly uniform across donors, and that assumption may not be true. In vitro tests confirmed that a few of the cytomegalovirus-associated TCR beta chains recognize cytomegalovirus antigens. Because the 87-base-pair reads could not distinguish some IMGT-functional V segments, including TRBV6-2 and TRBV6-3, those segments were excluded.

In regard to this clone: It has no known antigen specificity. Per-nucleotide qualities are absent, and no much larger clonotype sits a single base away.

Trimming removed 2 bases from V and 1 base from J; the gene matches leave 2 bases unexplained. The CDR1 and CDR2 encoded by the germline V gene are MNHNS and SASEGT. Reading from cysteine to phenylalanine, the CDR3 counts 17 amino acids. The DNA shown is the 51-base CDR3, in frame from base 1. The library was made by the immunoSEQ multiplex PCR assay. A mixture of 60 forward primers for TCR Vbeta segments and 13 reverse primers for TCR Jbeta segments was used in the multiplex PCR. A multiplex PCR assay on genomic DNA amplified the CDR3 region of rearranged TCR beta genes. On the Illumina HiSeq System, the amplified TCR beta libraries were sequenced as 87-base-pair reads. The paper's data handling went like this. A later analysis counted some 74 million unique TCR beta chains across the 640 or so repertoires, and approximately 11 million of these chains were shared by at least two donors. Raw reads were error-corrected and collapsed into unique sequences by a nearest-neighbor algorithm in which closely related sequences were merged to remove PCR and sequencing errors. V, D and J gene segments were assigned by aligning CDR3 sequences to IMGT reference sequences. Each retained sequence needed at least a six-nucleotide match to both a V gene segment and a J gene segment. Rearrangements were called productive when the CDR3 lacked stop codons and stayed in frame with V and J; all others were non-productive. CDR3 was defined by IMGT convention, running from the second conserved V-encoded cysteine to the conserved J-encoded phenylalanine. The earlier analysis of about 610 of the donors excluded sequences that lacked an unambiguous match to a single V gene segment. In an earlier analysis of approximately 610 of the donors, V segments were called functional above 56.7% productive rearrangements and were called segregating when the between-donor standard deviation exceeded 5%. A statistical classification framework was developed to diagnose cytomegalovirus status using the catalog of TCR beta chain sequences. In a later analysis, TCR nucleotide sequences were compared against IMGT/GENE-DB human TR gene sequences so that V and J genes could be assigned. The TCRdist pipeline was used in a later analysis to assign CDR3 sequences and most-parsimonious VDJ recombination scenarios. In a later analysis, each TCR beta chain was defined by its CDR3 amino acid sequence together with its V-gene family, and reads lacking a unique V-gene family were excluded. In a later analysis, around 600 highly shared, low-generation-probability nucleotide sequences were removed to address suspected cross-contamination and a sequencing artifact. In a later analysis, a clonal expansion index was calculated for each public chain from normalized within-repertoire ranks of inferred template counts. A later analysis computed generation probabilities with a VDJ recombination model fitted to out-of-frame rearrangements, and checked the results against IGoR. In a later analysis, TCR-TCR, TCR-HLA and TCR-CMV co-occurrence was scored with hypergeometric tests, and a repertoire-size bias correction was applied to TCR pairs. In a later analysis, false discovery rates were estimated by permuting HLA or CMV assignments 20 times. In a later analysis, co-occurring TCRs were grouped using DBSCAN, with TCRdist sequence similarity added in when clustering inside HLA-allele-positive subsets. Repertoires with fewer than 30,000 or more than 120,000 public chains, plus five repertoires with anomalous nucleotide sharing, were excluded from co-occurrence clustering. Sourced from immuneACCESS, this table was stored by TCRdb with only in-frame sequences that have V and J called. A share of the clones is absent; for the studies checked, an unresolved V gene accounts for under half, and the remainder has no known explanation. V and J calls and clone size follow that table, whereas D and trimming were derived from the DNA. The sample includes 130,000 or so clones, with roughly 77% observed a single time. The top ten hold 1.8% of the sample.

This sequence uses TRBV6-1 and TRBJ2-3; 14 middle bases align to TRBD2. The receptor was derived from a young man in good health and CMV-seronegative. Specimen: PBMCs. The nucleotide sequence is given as TGTGCCAGCAGTGAATGGGGACTAGCGGGGGGCACAGATACGCAGTATTTT. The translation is CASSEWGLAGGTDTQYF.